These T cell receptor beta chains were read from a single sample in a study of cytomegalovirus exposure and HLA in healthy donors. Profiling relied on immunoSEQ multiplex PCR, and the TCRdb table lists in-frame clones only, not all of them. The sample lists 110,000 to 150,000 clones, roughly 70% occurring once. Sequenced: PBMCs. These receptors all come from a man under 40 in good health and CMV-seronegative. CDR3s include the opening cysteine and the closing phenylalanine or tryptophan. A D gene is named only where the DNA matches it firmly.

D	V	J	DNA	CDR3
NA	TRBV7-9	TRBJ1-1	TGTTCCAGCAGCTCGGTCTCTGAAGCTTTCTTT	CSSSSVSEAFF
NA	TRBV6-1	TRBJ2-5	TGTGCCAGCAGTCCCCGGACAAGGGAGACCCAGTACTTC	CASSPRTRETQYF
TRBD2	TRBV19	TRBJ2-7	TGTGCCAGTAGTATAGACCTCTTGAGGACTAGCGGGAGCACTTACGGCTACGAGCAGTACTTC	CASSIDLLRTSGSTYGYEQYF
NA	TRBV27	TRBJ1-2	TGTGCCAGCAGTTTATCAGGCAGGGGCTATGGCTACACCTTC	CASSLSGRGYGYTF
NA	TRBV30	TRBJ1-6	TGTGCCTGGAGTGTACCCCGAGCAGGCCCTAATTCACCCCTCCACTTT	CAWSVPRAGPNSPLHF
NA	TRBV10-3	TRBJ2-3	TGTGCCATCAGACCTTTCAAAGGCCAGGGCACAGATACGCAGTATTTT	CAIRPFKGQGTDTQYF
TRBD2	TRBV2	TRBJ2-5	TGTGCCAGCAGTCCGGGTAGCGGGAGAGAGACCCAGTACTTC	CASSPGSGRETQYF
NA	TRBV6-1	TRBJ1-2	TGTGCCACCCGACTGGACAGTTCCTATGGCTACACCTTC	CATRLDSSYGYTF
NA	TRBV5-1	TRBJ2-1	TGCGCCAGCAGCTTGGAGTTAACGGTCCATGAGCAGTTCTTC	CASSLELTVHEQFF
TRBD1	TRBV5-1	TRBJ2-1	TGCGCCAGCAGCTCCAGACAGGGTAATGAGCAGTTCTTC	CASSSRQGNEQFF
NA	TRBV5-5	TRBJ2-1	TGTGCCAGCAGCCCGGACGGGAGAAGCCTTAACAATGAGCAGTTCTTC	CASSPDGRSLNNEQFF